These 26 T cell receptor beta chains originate from one sample sequenced in a study of blood T cell repertoires in COVID-19. Generated by immunoSEQ multiplex PCR, the TCRdb table keeps only in-frame clones and is missing some. The sample consists of about 250,000 clones, 70% to 90% of them appearing once. Input material: peripheral blood. The receptors shown here come from a man between 18 and 35 years old with active or convalescent COVID-19.

The chain's CDR3 is CASSLRGDTEAFF. CDR3 coding DNA: TGTGCCAGCAGCTTACGGGGGGACACTGAAGCTTTCTTT. The chain recombines TRBV7-2 with TRBJ1-1; D might be TRBD1 (5 bases). V lost 2 bases and J lost 3, with 7 bases in between. This CDR3 is 13 amino acids long. CDR1 SGHTA and CDR2 FQGNSA come from the germline V gene. Supplemented by reference TRBV7-2 and TRBJ1-1, the full variable domain reads GAGVSQSPSNKVTEKGKDVELRCDPISGHTALYWYRQSLGQGLEFLIYFQGNSAPDKSGLPSDRFSAERTGGSVSTLTIQRTQQEDSAVYLCASSLRGDTEAFFGQGTRLTVV.

The chain joins TRBV28 to TRBJ1-2; 7 nucleotides match TRBD1. After removal of 5 bases from V and 7 bases from J, the junction contained 4 bases not matched to a gene. The CDR3 spans 12 residues. Germline-derived CDR1 and CDR2 are MDHEN and SYDVKM. CDR3 protein: CASSTGASGYTF. The CDR3 DNA reads as TGTGCCAGCAGTACAGGGGCCTCTGGCTACACCTTC.

The chain recombines TRBV6-5 with TRBJ2-7, with D possibly being TRBD2 (7 bases). This CDR3 has 16 amino acids. In germline, CDR1 is MNHEY, CDR2 SVGAGI. Trimming cost V 2 bases and J 0 bases, with 14 bases left between them. This CDR3 reads CASSYDGGAGSYEQYF. The CDR3 region has the DNA TGTGCCAGCAGTTACGATGGGGGGGCCGGCTCCTACGAGCAGTACTTC.

This chain connects TRBV2 to TRBJ1-5; tentative D call: TRBD1 (6 bases). Per the germline V gene, CDR1 is SNHLY and CDR2 is FYNNEI. The V and J ends lost 8 bases and 1 base respectively, with 15 bases between them. CDR3 length equals 15 residues. The CDR3 nucleotides read TGTGCCAGCCTGGGGGGGCGGATGAGCAATCAGCCCCAGCATTTT. Translating gives CASLGGRMSNQPQHF.

The V and J genes are TRBV4-1 and TRBJ1-1; D is unresolved. CDR3 length: 14 residues. V was trimmed by 0 bases and J by 7 bases, leaving 12 bases between them. The germline V gene encodes CDR1 MGHRA and CDR2 YSYEKL. The CDR3 spells CASSQENSEIEAFF. CDR3 in DNA: TGCGCCAGCAGCCAAGAGAACAGTGAGATTGAAGCTTTCTTT.

This clone was counted a single time. The J gene is TRBJ1-2, the V gene TRBV4-3; 10 bases are shared with TRBD1. Germline CDR1 LGHNA, CDR2 YSLEER. The CDR3 is made up of 13 amino acids. The trim removed 4 bases at V and 8 bases at J, leaving 4 bases unmatched. This chain's CDR3 is CASSRGQGEGYTF. Written as DNA, the CDR3 is TGCGCCAGCAGCCGCGGACAGGGGGAAGGCTACACCTTC.

This chain uses TRBV9 with TRBJ2-1; tentative D call: TRBD1 (5 bases). The CDR3 is 13 residues long. CDR1 and CDR2 (germline): SGDLS, YYNGEE. V was trimmed by 4 bases and J by 6 bases, leaving 11 bases between them. The CDR3 bases are TGTGCCAGCAGCTACAGGTTTAGCAATGAGCAGTTCTTC. This codes for CASSYRFSNEQFF. Full variable domain (remainder filled in from reference TRBV9 and TRBJ2-1): DSGVTQTPKHLITATGQRVTLRCSPRSGDLSVYWYQQSLDQGLQFLIQYYNGEERAKGNILERFSAQQFPDLHSELNLSSLELGDSALYFCASSYRFSNEQFFGPGTRLTVL.

The chain combines TRBV13 with TRBJ2-1, with 15 nucleotides matching TRBD2. The CDR3 has 17 amino acids. The V and J ends lost 5 bases and 3 bases, in that order; junction bases with no gene match: 5. Germline lookup yields CDR1 PRHDT and CDR2 FYEKMQ (reference sequence). Here the CDR3 DNA reads TGTGCCAGCAGCCCTAGGACTAGCGGGAGGGTCTACAATGAGCAGTTCTTC. Protein: CASSPRTSGRVYNEQFF.

The DNA of the CDR3 is TGTGCCAGCAGCTTAGTTCTTAGGGGGCGGTCTGGAAACACCATATATTTT. Amino acids: CASSLVLRGRSGNTIYF. J is TRBJ1-3 and V is TRBV7-2, with 7 bases identical to TRBD1. This CDR3 is built from 17 residues. The J segment lost 1 base and the V segment lost 1 base, leaving 7 bases of the junction unmatched. Per germline, CDR1 SGHTA and CDR2 FQGNSA.

The CDR3 nucleotides read TGCAGCGTTGAAGATATGGCGGGCAGGAGCTACACCTTC. Its translation: CSVEDMAGRSYTF. This sequence joins TRBV29-1 and TRBJ1-2; D unresolved. In germline, CDR1 is SQVTM, CDR2 ANQGSEA. Trimming removed 0 bases from V and 9 bases from J, with 14 bases in between. This CDR3 is 13 amino acids long.

The V call is TRBV7-3, the J call TRBJ2-3; tentatively, D is TRBD2 (6 bases). CDR1 SGHTA and CDR2 FQGTGA come from the germline V gene. V lost 2 bases, J lost 2 bases, and 20 bases lay in between. CDR3 length equals 18 residues. The CDR3, as DNA: TGTGCCAGCAGCTTATTAGGGACTTTCCCCCGGCCCACAGATACGCAGTATTTT. Its protein is CASSLLGTFPRPTDTQYF.

The J gene is TRBJ1-1, the V gene TRBV29-1, with D perhaps matching TRBD1 (6 bases). This CDR3 comprises 16 residues. Germline V gene lookup returns CDR1 SQVTM and CDR2 ANQGSEA. Trimming pared 8 bases from V and 2 bases from J, leaving 24 bases between. CDR3 DNA: TGCAGCACCCGCCCAGCCAGGGGCTTGTTTAACACTGAAGCTTTCTTT. This codes for CSTRPARGLFNTEAFF.

The chain carries TRBV5-4 and TRBJ1-2; D uncertain. Trimming pared 0 bases from V and 6 bases from J, leaving 9 bases between. Germline V gene sequence: CDR1 SGHNT, CDR2 YYREEE (reference sequence). CDR3 length: 13 amino acids. CDR3 region: CASSLASGNGYTF. DNA of the CDR3: TGTGCCAGCAGCTTGGCAAGCGGGAATGGCTACACCTTC. Together with reference TRBV5-4 and TRBJ1-2, the CDR3 gives the full variable domain: ETGVTQSPTHLIKTRGQQVTLRCSSQSGHNTVSWYQQALGQGPQFIFQYYREEENGRGNFPPRFSGLQFPNYSSELNVNALELDDSALYLCASSLASGNGYTFGSGTRLTVV.

The chain couples TRBV27 to TRBJ1-6, with a tentative D call TRBD1 (5 bases). The CDR3 extends over 16 amino acids. Trimming took off 1 base at V and 3 bases at J, with 10 bases between the two ends. Germline V gene lookup returns CDR1 MNHEY and CDR2 SMNVEV (reference sequence). This CDR3 is CASSLLTVGYNSPLHF. The CDR3 bases are TGTGCCAGCAGTTTATTGACAGTAGGCTATAATTCACCCCTCCACTTT.

This clone was picked up one time. The chain couples TRBV5-1 to TRBJ1-1; the D is unclear. V shed 2 bases and J shed 8 bases, with 13 bases lying between them. Germline CDR1 is SGHRS and CDR2 is YFSETQ. The CDR3 covers 13 residues. The chain's CDR3 is CASSFGEPWEAFF. The CDR3 region has the DNA TGCGCCAGCAGCTTCGGGGAACCGTGGGAAGCTTTCTTT.

This rearrangement joins TRBV9 to TRBJ2-1; tentatively, D is TRBD2 (6 bases). The CDR3 covers 14 residues. Germline lookup yields CDR1 SGDLS and CDR2 YYNGEE. The V gene lost 3 bases and the J gene lost 11 bases, with 18 bases spanning the gap. The CDR3 reads CASSAGGESLQQFF. The CDR3 DNA reads TGTGCCAGCAGCGCCGGGGGTGAATCTTTACAGCAGTTCTTC.

This clone was counted between two and nine times. CDR3 nucleotide sequence: TGCGCCAGCAGCCAGACTCTTCGGGGGGAGGGCCTTTACGAGCAGTACTTC. Translated, it gives CASSQTLRGEGLYEQYF. The chain couples TRBV4-3 to TRBJ2-7; 7 bases align to TRBD2. Germline assignment: CDR1 LGHNA and CDR2 YSLEER. The V segment lost 3 bases and the J segment 4 bases; nucleotides outside the gene matches: 15. The CDR3 is 17 amino acids.

The gene calls are TRBV5-1 and TRBJ1-5; unclear D gene. This CDR3 spans 10 amino acids. The V and J ends lost 8 bases and 7 bases respectively, with 7 bases between them. Germline V gene data show CDR1 as SGHRS and CDR2 as YFSETQ. CDR3 coding DNA: TGCGCCAGATTGAGACAGCCCCAGCATTTT. Protein: CARLRQPQHF.

CDR3 sequence (DNA): TGTGCCAGCAGCTACGCGAGTTACGGGGAGCTGTTTTTT. Encoded protein: CASSYASYGELFF. V usage is TRBV12-3 or TRBV12-4 and J usage is TRBJ2-2; D is undetermined. V was trimmed by 6 bases and J by 7 bases, leaving 12 bases between them. The length of the CDR3 is 13 residues.

The chain links TRBV19 to TRBJ1-2, with 8 bases identical to TRBD1. The V and J ends lost 9 bases and 2 bases, in that order; junction bases with no gene match: 5. The germline V gene has CDR1 LNHDA and CDR2 SQIVND (reference sequence). The length of the CDR3 is 13 residues. The CDR3 protein is CASRDRNNYGYTF. In DNA form, the CDR3 reads TGTGCCAGCAGGGACAGGAACAACTATGGCTACACCTTC. The complete variable domain, with remaining parts taken from reference TRBV19 and TRBJ1-2, reads DGGITQSPKYLFRKEGQNVTLSCEQNLNHDAMYWYRQDPGQGLRLIYYSQIVNDFQKGDIAEGYSVSREKKESFPLTVTSAQKNPTAFYLCASRDRNNYGYTFGSGTRLTVV.

The rearrangement links TRBV30 to TRBJ1-2; 7 bases match TRBD1. Germline V lookup: CDR1 GTSNPN, CDR2 SVGIG (reference sequence). V lost 2 bases, J lost 5 bases, and 14 bases stayed unmatched. The length of the CDR3 is 16 residues. DNA for the CDR3: TGTGCCTGGAGTCCCACACCCACGACAGGGCTATATGGCTACACCTTC. This codes for CAWSPTPTTGLYGYTF.

The chain uses TRBV10-2 and TRBJ1-4, with a tentative D call TRBD1 (6 bases). This CDR3 is built from 15 residues. Germline values: CDR1 WSHSY, CDR2 SAAADI. Trimming removed 1 base at V and 8 bases at J, with 14 bases between. CDR3: CASSEWRGLREKLFF. DNA for the CDR3: TGCGCCAGCAGTGAGTGGCGGGGGCTCAGGGAAAAACTGTTTTTT.

V usage is TRBV19 and J usage is TRBJ2-7; TRBD1 matches 10 bases. CDR3 length equals 14 residues. Trimming took 5 bases from V and 3 from J; bases not matched to a gene: 4. The germline gives CDR1 LNHDA, CDR2 SQIVND (reference sequence). The CDR3 DNA reads as TGTGCCAGTAGTCCCGGACAGGGGGGCTACGAGCAGTACTTC. Translation gives CASSPGQGGYEQYF. Supplemented by reference TRBV19 and TRBJ2-7, the full variable domain reads DGGITQSPKYLFRKEGQNVTLSCEQNLNHDAMYWYRQDPGQGLRLIYYSQIVNDFQKGDIAEGYSVSREKKESFPLTVTSAQKNPTAFYLCASSPGQGGYEQYFGPGTRLTVT.

The CDR3 loop is CASSPKGLAGEKTSDTQYF. The CDR3 coding sequence is TGTGCCAGCAGCCCGAAGGGACTAGCGGGAGAGAAAACATCGGATACGCAGTATTTT. This chain links TRBV11-2 with TRBJ2-3, with TRBD2 identical over 14 bases. This CDR3 region has 19 residues. Germline CDR1 SGHAT, CDR2 FQNNGV. The junction had 16 bases not matched to a gene; V was cut back by 5 bases and J by 6 bases. The whole variable domain, filled in from reference TRBV11-2 and TRBJ2-3, reads EAGVAQSPRYKIIEKRQSVAFWCNPISGHATLYWYQQILGQGPKLLIQFQNNGVVDDSQLPKDRFSAERLKGVDSTLKIQPAKLEDSAVYLCASSPKGLAGEKTSDTQYFGPGTRLTVL.

The chain uses TRBV18 and TRBJ1-2, with 7 bases that match TRBD1. The CDR3 totals 13 residues. Germline V gene sequence: CDR1 KGHSH, CDR2 LQKENI. Trimming removed 1 base from V and 6 bases from J; junction bases left unmatched: 2. The CDR3 DNA reads TGTGCCAGCTCACCACAGGGGGCCGATGGCTACACCTTC. Translating gives CASSPQGADGYTF.

V and J are TRBV5-1 and TRBJ2-7; TRBD1 matches 7 bases. The V gene's germline CDR1 is SGHRS and CDR2 YFSETQ. The CDR3 is made up of 13 amino acids. Germline trimming cut 4 bases from V and 5 bases from J; bases unmatched to any gene: 6. CDR3 loop: CASSPGQVNEQYF. The CDR3 nucleotides read TGCGCCAGCAGCCCTGGACAGGTCAACGAGCAGTACTTC.